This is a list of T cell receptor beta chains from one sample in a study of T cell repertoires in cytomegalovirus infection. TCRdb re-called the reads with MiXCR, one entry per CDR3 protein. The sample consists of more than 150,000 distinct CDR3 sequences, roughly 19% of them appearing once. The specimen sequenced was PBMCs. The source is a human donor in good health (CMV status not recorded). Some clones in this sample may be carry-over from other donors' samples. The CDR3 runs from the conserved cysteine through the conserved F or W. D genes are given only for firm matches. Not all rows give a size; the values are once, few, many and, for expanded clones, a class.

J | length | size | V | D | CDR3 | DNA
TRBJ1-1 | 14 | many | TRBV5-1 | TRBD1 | CASSKGTGNTEAFF | TGCGCCAGCAGCAAAGGGACAGGGAACACTGAAGCTTTCTTT
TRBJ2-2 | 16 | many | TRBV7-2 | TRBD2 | CASSFGGPGGAGELFF | TGTGCCAGCAGCTTCGGGGGACCCGGGGGGGCCGGGGAGCTGTTTTTT
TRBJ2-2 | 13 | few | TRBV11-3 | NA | CASSPRQAGELFF | TGTGCCAGCAGCCCTCGGCAGGCCGGGGAGCTGTTTTTT
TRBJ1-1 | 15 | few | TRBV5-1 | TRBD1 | CASSLVGGAGTEAFF | TGCGCCAGCAGCTTGGTAGGGGGCGCGGGGACTGAAGCTTTCTTT
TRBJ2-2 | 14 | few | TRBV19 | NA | CASKGTQNTGELFF | TGTGCCAGTAAGGGGACACAGAACACCGGGGAGCTGTTTTTT
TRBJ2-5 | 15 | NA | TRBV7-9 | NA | CASSSGSRSRETQYF | TGTGCCAGCAGCTCCGGGTCCAGATCCCGGGAGACCCAGTACTTC
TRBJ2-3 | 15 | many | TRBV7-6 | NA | CASSLAEAEGDTQYF | TGTGCCAGCAGCTTAGCGGAGGCGGAGGGAGATACGCAGTATTTT
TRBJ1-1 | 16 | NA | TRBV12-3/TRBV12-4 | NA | CASSRLGRSMNTEAFF | TGTGCCAGCAGCCGCCTGGGACGGAGTATGAACACTGAAGCTTTCTTT
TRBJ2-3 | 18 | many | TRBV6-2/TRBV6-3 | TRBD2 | CASSGDYGTSGSRDTQYF | TGTGCCAGCAGTGGGGATTACGGGACTAGCGGGAGCCGAGATACGCAGTATTTT
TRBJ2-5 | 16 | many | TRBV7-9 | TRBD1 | CASSWDPGTDQETQYF | TGTGCCAGCAGCTGGGACCCCGGGACAGACCAAGAGACCCAGTACTTC
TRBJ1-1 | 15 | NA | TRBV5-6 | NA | CASSSGGGMNTEAFF | TGTGCCAGCAGCTCCGGGGGGGGCATGAACACTGAAGCTTTCTTT
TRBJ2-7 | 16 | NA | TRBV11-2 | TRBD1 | CASSLKPGQVAYEQYF | TGTGCCAGCAGCTTAAAACCGGGACAGGTAGCCTACGAGCAGTACTTC
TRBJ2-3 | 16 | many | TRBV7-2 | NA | CASSSDRGEGTDTQYF | TGTGCCAGCAGCTCGGACCGGGGTGAAGGCACAGATACGCAGTATTTT
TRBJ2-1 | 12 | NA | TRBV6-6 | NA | CASGSERGEQFF | TGTGCCAGCGGTTCTGAAAGAGGTGAGCAGTTCTTC
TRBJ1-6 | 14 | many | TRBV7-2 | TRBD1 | CASSPRDRVSPLHF | TGTGCCAGCAGCCCAAGGGACAGGGTTTCACCCCTCCACTTT